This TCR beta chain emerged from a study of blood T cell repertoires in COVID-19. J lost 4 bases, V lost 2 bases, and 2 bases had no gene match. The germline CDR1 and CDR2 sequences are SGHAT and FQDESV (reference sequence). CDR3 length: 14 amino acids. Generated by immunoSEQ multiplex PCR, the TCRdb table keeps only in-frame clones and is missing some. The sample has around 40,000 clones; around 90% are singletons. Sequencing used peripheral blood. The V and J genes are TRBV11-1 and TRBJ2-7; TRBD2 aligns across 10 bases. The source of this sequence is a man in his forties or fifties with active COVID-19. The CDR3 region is CASSLLAGVYEQYF. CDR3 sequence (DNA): TGTGCCAGCAGCTTACTAGCGGGAGTGTACGAGCAGTACTTC.